Following are 26 T cell receptor beta chains from one sample sequenced in a study of T-cell reconstitution after alpha-beta-depleted transplantation in children. During its preparation, the TCRbeta library received unique molecular identifiers. TCRdb processed the PCR reads anew with MiXCR; each CDR3 protein has one entry. The top ten clones hold less than 45% of a sample with fewer than 35,000 distinct CDR3 sequences, over 15% of them seen once. The sample here was PBMCs, mostly from graft donor cells, taken 60 days after TCRalphabeta/CD19-depleted stem cell transplant. The source is a male patient aged 2 to 9 who had a stem cell transplant for acute lymphoblastic leukemia, so the T cells may come from the graft donor.

This clonotype was counted a few times. The chain uses TRBV4-3 and TRBJ1-1; 7 nucleotides match TRBD1. V shed 6 bases and J 2 bases; nucleotides not matched to a gene: 6. Germline V gene data show CDR1 as LGHNA and CDR2 as YSLEER. The CDR3 covers 14 residues. This CDR3 is CASRLGTANTEAFF. In nucleotides, the CDR3 is TGCGCCAGCAGACTAGGGACAGCCAACACTGAAGCTTTCTTT.

The V and J genes are TRBV5-1 and TRBJ2-3, with D unresolved. The CDR3 runs to 14 residues. V lost 7 bases and J 0 bases, leaving 12 bases between the germline ends. Germline V CDR1 and CDR2: SGHRS, YFSETQ. Written as DNA, the CDR3 is TGCGCCAGCCAGAACGGCGGAAGCACAGATACGCAGTATTTT. Protein product: CASQNGGSTDTQYF. The whole variable domain, remainder taken from reference TRBV5-1 and TRBJ2-3, is KAGVTQTPRYLIKTRGQQVTLSCSPISGHRSVSWYQQTPGQGLQFLFEYFSETQRNKGNFPGRFSGRQFSNSRSEMNVSTLELGDSALYLCASQNGGSTDTQYFGPGTRLTVL.

The rearrangement links TRBV11-3 to TRBJ2-7; 11 bases agree with TRBD2. The CDR3 sequence is 17 residues long. With V trimmed by 1 base and J by 1 base, 6 bases remained unmatched. Germline assignment: CDR1 SGHNT and CDR2 YENEEA. CDR3 sequence: CASSLGTGTSGSYEQYF. CDR3 sequence (DNA): TGTGCCAGCAGCTTAGGGACCGGGACTAGCGGTTCCTACGAGCAGTACTTC.

This clonotype was observed many times. The chain uses TRBV12-3 or TRBV12-4 and TRBJ2-7; D is perhaps TRBD1 or TRBD2 (5 bases each). This CDR3 has 14 amino acids. Trimming removed 3 bases from V and 3 bases from J, with 12 bases in between. The CDR3 sequence: CASSLGQGVYEQYF. DNA of the CDR3: TGTGCCAGCAGTTTGGGTCAGGGAGTCTACGAGCAGTACTTC.

This clonotype showed up many times. The rearrangement joins TRBV7-6 to TRBJ1-4; a possible D gene is TRBD1 (6 bases). This CDR3 has 14 amino acids. Trimming pared 4 bases from V and 5 bases from J, leaving 11 bases between. The germline CDR1 and CDR2 sequences are SGHVS and FNYEAQ. The CDR3 spells CASSSEGVNEKLFF. CDR3 bases: TGTGCCAGCAGCTCCGAGGGGGTAAATGAAAAACTGTTTTTT.

This chain uses TRBV30 with TRBJ1-5, with no clear D. The CDR3 loop spans 15 amino acids. The germline V gene has CDR1 GTSNPN and CDR2 SVGIG (reference sequence). V lost 3 bases, J lost 0 bases, and 12 bases lay in between. The CDR3 DNA reads TGTGCCTGGAGCCTTGGACCTTATAGCAATCAGCCCCAGCATTTT. It yields the protein CAWSLGPYSNQPQHF.

The chain recombines TRBV4-1 with TRBJ2-1; the D is unclear. The germline CDR1 and CDR2 sequences are MGHRA and YSYEKL. The CDR3 sequence is 15 residues long. V lost 3 bases, J lost 6 bases, and 15 bases lay in between. The CDR3 here is CASSHLSPAPNEQFF. CDR3 bases: TGCGCCAGCAGCCACCTATCTCCAGCCCCCAATGAGCAGTTCTTC.

There are a few counts of this clonotype. The chain recombines TRBV3-1 with TRBJ1-3, with D possibly TRBD1 on 5 matching bases. Looked up from germline, CDR1 is LGHDT and CDR2 is YNNKEL (reference sequence). The CDR3 has 16 residues. V lost 5 bases and J 0 bases, leaving 14 bases between the germline ends. The CDR3 reads CASSRNGGSSGNTIYF. CDR3 bases: TGTGCCAGCAGCAGAAACGGGGGTTCCTCTGGAAACACCATATATTTT. The variable domain in full, with the rest retrieved from reference TRBV3-1 and TRBJ1-3, is DTAVSQTPKYLVTQMGNDKSIKCEQNLGHDTMYWYKQDSKKFLKIMFSYNNKELIINETVPNRFSPKSPDKAHLNLHINSLELGDSAVYFCASSRNGGSSGNTIYFGEGSWLTVV.

This clonotype was recorded many times. The V call is TRBV6-1, the J call TRBJ2-7, with TRBD1 identical over 11 bases. The V gene's germline CDR1 is MNHNS and CDR2 SASEGT. Trimming removed 6 bases from V and 5 bases from J; junction bases left unmatched: 12. CDR3 size: 16 residues. CDR3 region: CASRIRTGGIRDEQYF. The CDR3 DNA reads as TGTGCCAGCAGAATAAGGACAGGGGGCATCCGGGACGAGCAGTACTTC.

The chain has TRBV20-1 and TRBJ1-1; weak D call: TRBD1 (6 bases). CDR1 DFQATT and CDR2 SNEGSKA come from the germline V gene (reference sequence). The CDR3 spans 14 residues. Trimming shortened V by 5 bases and J by 0 bases, and 13 bases separated the two germline ends. CDR3 DNA sequence: TGCAGTGCTCAAGTAGGGGGAATGAACACTGAAGCTTTCTTT. This encodes CSAQVGGMNTEAFF.

The genes are TRBV5-1 and TRBJ2-3; D remains unclear. V was pared by 0 bases and J by 4 bases, with 3 bases between. Germline assignment: CDR1 SGHRS and CDR2 YFSETQ. The CDR3 consists of 12 residues. CDR3 loop: CASSLGADTQYF. CDR3 in DNA: TGCGCCAGCAGCTTGGGGGCAGATACGCAGTATTTT.

This clonotype came up a few times. The V call is TRBV7-2, the J call TRBJ2-7; 15 positions agree with TRBD2. Germline V gene lookup returns CDR1 SGHTA and CDR2 FQGNSA. Losses at the gene ends were 5 bases for V and 6 bases for J; bases not matched to a gene: 5. There are 15 residues in the CDR3. The CDR3 loop is CASSPWTSGGVEQYF. The CDR3 nucleotides read TGTGCCAGCAGCCCCTGGACTAGCGGGGGGGTCGAGCAGTACTTC.

The chain is built from TRBV9 and TRBJ2-1; D gene uncertain. CDR1 SGDLS and CDR2 YYNGEE come from the germline V gene. Trimming pared 0 bases from V and 6 bases from J, leaving 10 bases between. The CDR3 sequence is 14 residues long. The CDR3: CASSVVERSNEQFF. CDR3 in DNA: TGTGCCAGCAGCGTAGTAGAAAGGAGCAATGAGCAGTTCTTC.

This chain connects TRBV18 to TRBJ2-2; D unresolved. Per the germline V gene, CDR1 is KGHSH and CDR2 is LQKENI. Trimming pared 1 base from V and 5 bases from J, leaving 14 bases between. The CDR3 spans 16 residues. The CDR3 bases are TGTGCCAGCTCACCACTGGTAGCCGGAGAGACCGGGGAGCTGTTTTTT. Translating gives CASSPLVAGETGELFF.

The rearrangement joins TRBV5-1 to TRBJ2-2, with 8 bases aligning to TRBD1. The V gene's germline CDR1 is SGHRS and CDR2 YFSETQ. The CDR3 consists of 15 residues. With 3 bases clipped from V and 4 bases from J, the junction kept 5 bases outside the gene matches. The CDR3 loop reads CASSYDRGGTGELFF. For the CDR3, the DNA is TGCGCCAGCAGCTACGACAGGGGTGGCACCGGGGAGCTGTTTTTT.

The J gene is TRBJ2-3, the V gene TRBV28; perhaps TRBD2 as D (6 bases). CDR3 length: 15 residues. Trimming left V 8 bases short and J 1 base short, with 16 bases between. From germline, CDR1 is MDHEN and CDR2 SYDVKM. The CDR3 DNA reads TGTGCCAGCCATCCCCTTTGGGGGGGCACAGATACGCAGTATTTT. Protein sequence: CASHPLWGGTDTQYF.

This chain uses TRBV28 with TRBJ2-5; no clear D. CDR3 length: 10 residues. Germline-derived CDR1 and CDR2 are MDHEN and SYDVKM. V was pared by 6 bases and J by 5 bases, with 4 bases between. CDR3 region: CASSGETQYF. CDR3 DNA: TGTGCCAGCAGCGGGGAGACCCAGTACTTC.

In this sample, this clonotype turned up many times. This sequence joins TRBV20-1 and TRBJ2-5; 8 bases map to TRBD2. The CDR3 has 14 amino acids. Germline trimming cut 7 bases from V and 1 base from J; bases unmatched to any gene: 8. Germline-derived CDR1 and CDR2 are DFQATT and SNEGSKA (reference sequence). The chain's CDR3 is CSVPSSGLQETQYF. The DNA for the CDR3 is TGCAGTGTCCCGTCTAGCGGGCTCCAAGAGACCCAGTACTTC.

This clonotype has ten or more counts. This chain uses TRBV12-5 with TRBJ2-3; 7 bases are a match to TRBD2. With V trimmed by 6 bases and J by 2 bases, 5 bases remained unmatched. Germline CDR1 LGHNT, CDR2 FRNRAP. This CDR3 is 14 amino acids long. The CDR3 region is CASGPGGTTDTQYF. The CDR3 nucleotides are TGTGCTAGTGGCCCCGGGGGGACCACAGATACGCAGTATTTT. Filled out from reference TRBV12-5 and TRBJ2-3, the complete variable domain reads DARVTQTPRHKVTEMGQEVTMRCQPILGHNTVFWYRQTMMQGLELLAYFRNRAPLDDSGMPKDRFSAEMPDATLATLKIQPSEPRDSAVYFCASGPGGTTDTQYFGPGTRLTVL.

In this sample, this clonotype turned up a few times. V is TRBV11-2 and J is TRBJ2-5, with 9 bases fitting TRBD2. Germline-derived CDR1 and CDR2 are SGHAT and FQNNGV. The CDR3 spans 15 residues. The junction had 11 bases not matched to a gene; V was cut back by 5 bases and J by 7 bases. Here the CDR3 reads CASSPSGGGAGTQYF. CDR3 coding DNA: TGTGCCAGCAGCCCGTCCGGCGGGGGGGCCGGGACCCAGTACTTC. The variable domain in full, with the rest retrieved from reference TRBV11-2 and TRBJ2-5, is EAGVAQSPRYKIIEKRQSVAFWCNPISGHATLYWYQQILGQGPKLLIQFQNNGVVDDSQLPKDRFSAERLKGVDSTLKIQPAKLEDSAVYLCASSPSGGGAGTQYFGPGTRLLVL.

This clonotype was seen repeatedly, ten times or more. The chain couples TRBV10-3 to TRBJ2-1; tentatively, D is TRBD1 or TRBD2 (5 bases each). CDR1 ENHRY and CDR2 SYGVKD come from the germline V gene. V shed 6 bases and J shed 5 bases, with 14 bases lying between them. This CDR3 has 14 residues. CDR3 DNA sequence: TGTGCCATCAGGATACGAGGGACCGACAATGAGCAGTTCTTC. Translated: CAIRIRGTDNEQFF.

The CDR3 sequence is CASSVTLAGGLNEQFF. The CDR3, as DNA: TGTGCCAGCAGCGTAACCCTAGCGGGGGGGCTCAATGAGCAGTTCTTC. The chain is built from TRBV9 and TRBJ2-1; 12 bases are shared with TRBD2. Unmatched junction bases numbered 5, after V lost 1 base and J lost 6 bases. This CDR3 has 16 residues. Germline CDR1 is SGDLS and CDR2 is YYNGEE.

As DNA, the CDR3 is TGTGCCAGCAGCCGGACAGGGATTTTTCAGCCCCAGCATTTT. Protein sequence: CASSRTGIFQPQHF. The chain carries TRBV6-1 and TRBJ1-5; 8 bases agree with TRBD1. Germline CDR1 and CDR2: MNHNS and SASEGT. V trimming: 6 bases; J trimming: 6 bases; junction bases outside the gene matches: 7. The CDR3 is made up of 14 amino acids.

This clonotype was picked up a small number of times. The chain couples TRBV7-9 to TRBJ2-3; D is unresolved. CDR3 length: 17 residues. Trimming shortened V by 0 bases and J by 6 bases, and 19 bases separated the two germline ends. Germline V gene data show CDR1 as SEHNR and CDR2 as FQNEAQ (reference sequence). The CDR3 DNA is TGTGCCAGCAGCTTAGCCCATCGGCCTCTTGGTGAGGATACGCAGTATTTT. Protein: CASSLAHRPLGEDTQYF.

On this clonotype itself: A much larger clone lies a single base off, so this may be a read error. This chain links TRBV7-9 with TRBJ2-3; 11 bases fit TRBD2. With 3 bases clipped from V and 2 bases from J, the junction kept 1 base outside the gene matches. CDR1 and CDR2 from the germline V gene are SEHNR and FQNEAQ (reference sequence). This CDR3 has 15 residues. As DNA, the CDR3 is TGTGCCAGCAGCTTGGGACTAGCGGTCACAGATACGCAGTATTTT. This translates into CASSLGLAVTDTQYF.

This clonotype has a handful of counts. The chain couples TRBV4-3 to TRBJ1-6; D perhaps matches TRBD1 (6 bases). Trimming cost V 0 bases and J 0 bases, with 12 bases left between them. Germline V CDR1 and CDR2: LGHNA, YSLEER. The CDR3 totals 18 residues. In nucleotides, the CDR3 is TGCGCCAGCAGCCAAGAGGGGGCAGGATCCTCCTATAATTCACCCCTCCACTTT. Its translation: CASSQEGAGSSYNSPLHF.